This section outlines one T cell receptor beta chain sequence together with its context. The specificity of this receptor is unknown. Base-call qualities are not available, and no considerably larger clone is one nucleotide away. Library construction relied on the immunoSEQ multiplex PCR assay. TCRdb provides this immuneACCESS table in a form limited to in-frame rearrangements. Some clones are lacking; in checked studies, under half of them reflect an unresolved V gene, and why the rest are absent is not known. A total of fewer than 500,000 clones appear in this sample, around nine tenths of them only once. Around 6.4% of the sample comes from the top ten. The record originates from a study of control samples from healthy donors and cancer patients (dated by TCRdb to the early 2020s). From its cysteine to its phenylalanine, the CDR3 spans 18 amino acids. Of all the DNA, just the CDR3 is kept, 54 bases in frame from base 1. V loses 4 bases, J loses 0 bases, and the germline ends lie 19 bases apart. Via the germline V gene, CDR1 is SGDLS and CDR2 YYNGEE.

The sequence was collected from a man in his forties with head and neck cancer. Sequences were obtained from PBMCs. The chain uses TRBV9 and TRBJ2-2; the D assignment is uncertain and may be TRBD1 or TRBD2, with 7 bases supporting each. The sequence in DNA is TGTGCCAGCAGCCACACCCTCGCAGGGGGGGCGAACACCGGGGAGCTGTTTTTT. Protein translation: CASSHTLAGGANTGELFF.